This T cell receptor beta chain was sequenced during a study of cytomegalovirus exposure and HLA in healthy donors. The study's findings and limits: In a later analysis, CMV-associated beta chains were mostly HLA-associated, it appeared. A link between a missense DCLRE1C variant and TCR beta V- and J-gene trimming emerged from a later analysis.

This CDR3 is 15 amino acids long. Germline values: CDR1 SGHAT, CDR2 FQDESV (reference sequence). Between the trimmed V and J ends, which lost 5 bases and 2 bases, there was a span of 16 bases. To note about this clone: Its antigen is still unknown.

60 Vbeta and 13 Jbeta primers were used in PCR. Repertoires were generated with immunoSEQ multiplex PCR, while TCRdb's copy carries only in-frame clones and drops some. In the table there are fewer than 120,000 clones, over 65% of which are singletons. This TCR was recovered from a man aged 30 to 39 in good health and CMV-seropositive. This chain links TRBV11-1 with TRBJ2-7; TRBD2 is a possible D gene (6 bases). Source material: PBMCs. The CDR3 loop is CASSPPGGSPYEQYF. The CDR3 DNA sequence: TGTGCCAGCAGCCCCCCCGGGGGATCCCCCTACGAGCAGTACTTC.